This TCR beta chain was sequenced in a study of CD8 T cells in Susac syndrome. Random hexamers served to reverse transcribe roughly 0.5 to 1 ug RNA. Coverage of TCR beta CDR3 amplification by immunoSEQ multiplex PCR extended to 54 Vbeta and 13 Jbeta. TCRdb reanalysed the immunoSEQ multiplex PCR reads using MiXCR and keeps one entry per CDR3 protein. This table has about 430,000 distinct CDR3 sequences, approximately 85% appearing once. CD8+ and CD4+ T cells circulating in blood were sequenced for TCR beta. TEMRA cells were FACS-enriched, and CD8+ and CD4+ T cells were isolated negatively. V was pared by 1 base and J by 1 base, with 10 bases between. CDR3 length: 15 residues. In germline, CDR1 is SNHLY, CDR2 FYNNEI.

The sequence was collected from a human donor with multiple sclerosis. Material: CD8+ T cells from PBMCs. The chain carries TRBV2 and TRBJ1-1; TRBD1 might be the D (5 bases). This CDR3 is CASSEVGPANTEAFF. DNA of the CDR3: TGTGCCAGCAGTGAAGTGGGACCAGCGAACACTGAAGCTTTCTTT.